This is a list of T cell receptor beta chains from one sample in a study of Ad26.COV2.S vaccination and SARS-CoV-2 variants. Repertoires were generated with immunoSEQ multiplex PCR, while TCRdb's copy carries only in-frame clones and drops some. The table includes fewer than 900,000 clones, 80% to 90% detected once. The starting material was peripheral blood, obtained in a trial of Ad26.COV2.S vaccine versus placebo. The source of these receptors is a person between 18 and 65 years old who received the Ad26.COV2.S COVID-19 vaccine or a placebo. Each CDR3 is given without its conserved first and last residue. Fields, in order: V gene, CDR3 protein.

>TRBV11-2
ASSLGLAGDYYNEQF
>TRBV5-4
ASSRLAGGQVEQY
>TRBV4-3
ASSQVGGGASETQY
>TRBV12-3/TRBV12-4
ASSLFEADTQY
>TRBV7-9
ASQRDSLWNEQF
>TRBV5-1
ASSLGGQGAYEQY
>TRBV27
ASRGGSYEQY
>TRBV7-8
ASSWESGLSYEQY
>TRBV18
ASSPRTAPGETQY
>TRBV5-1
ASSLAPPPTYEQY
>TRBV5-1
ASSLSGTSGGLGTDTQY
>TRBV3-1/TRBV3-2
ASSQEAGGRFGNIGYT
>TRBV15
ATSRDPGTGVYEQY
>TRBV5-5
ASSLTSGRAYEQF
>TRBV18
ASSPRDAYNEQF
>TRBV7-3
ASSLAGPGYGYT
>TRBV27
ASSPRQGRSYTEAF
>TRBV15
ATSSRQGQYEQY
>TRBV3-1/TRBV3-2
ASSQVGIEAF
>TRBV5-1
ASSLRSSGDNEQF
>TRBV6-6
ASSLAGYPATYNEQF
>TRBV27
ASSRQFFLNNEQF
>TRBV10-3
AISLSPTTSGTNPYEQY
>TRBV11-3
ASSFSGEETQY
>TRBV5-4
ASSLTGGGEEKLF
>TRBV6-5
ASSRTGLNEKLF
>TRBV2
ASSDLVYSNQPQH